This T cell receptor (beta chain) was sequenced for a study of blood T cell repertoires in COVID-19. Clones were read by immunoSEQ multiplex PCR, and TCRdb kept only the in-frame ones, dropping some. This table holds around 250,000 clones, about nine tenths found once. This receptor was taken from a human donor in a cohort exposed to, infected with or recovered from COVID-19 (not recorded which). The donor label of this sample is uncertain. Sample: PBMCs or T cells enriched from blood (not recorded which).

For the CDR3, the DNA is TGTGCCAGCAGCCAGGCCACGTATGAAAAACTGTTTTTT. It specifies CASSQATYEKLFF. This rearrangement joins TRBV27 to TRBJ1-4; D ambiguous. Trimming left V 6 bases short and J 6 bases short, with 11 bases between. CDR1 MNHEY and CDR2 SMNVEV come from the germline V gene (reference sequence). The CDR3 is made up of 13 amino acids.